Reported below is one T cell receptor (beta chain). Germline assignment: CDR1 LGHNA and CDR2 YSLEER. The V and J ends lost 4 bases and 8 bases, in that order; junction bases with no gene match: 14. This CDR3 has 16 amino acids. This entry comes from a study of blood T cell repertoires in COVID-19. This table comes from immunoSEQ multiplex PCR, and its TCRdb copy is limited to in-frame clones, with some not included. The sample shows 84,000 or so clones, about four fifths of them seen only once. The chain carries TRBV4-3 and TRBJ1-2, with 9 bases lining up with TRBD1. This receptor was taken from a woman at least 80 years old with acute or convalescent COVID-19. The sample consisted of peripheral blood. CDR3 DNA sequence: TGCGCCAGCAGCCTGAAGACAGGGGGAAGCGGAAAAGGCTACACCTTC. This codes for CASSLKTGGSGKGYTF.